This entry is about one T cell receptor (beta chain). In its sample, this clone was seen a few times. The antigen it binds to is not known. The record has no base qualities; no much larger clone is one base away. These data come from a study of blood T cell repertoires in COVID-19 (dated by TCRdb to about 2020). Regarding the research as a whole: Samples covering the acute and convalescent phases of COVID-19 were provided by collaborators in the United States, Italy and Spain. The material from the prospective study consisted of cDNA or gDNA derived from T cells, B-cell-depleted T cells, or PBMCs. Subjects who had been exposed to COVID-19, were actively infected with it, or had recovered from it provided the deeply sampled blood TCRbeta repertoires that made up the dataset. The repertoires were released in a freely available public database meant as a resource for research on the immune response to SARS-CoV-2. Samples came from the ongoing ImmuneRACE study (first 160 participants) plus 1,254 subjects from 6 global collaborators. Sample metadata almost always included a de-identified subject ID, COVID-19 status, age in years and sex. Where available, HLA class I and class II types were taken from metadata supplied by the sample provider and were not determined by assay-based typing. General findings and caveats noted by the study authors: Clinical and demographic metadata were provided uncurated, with the amount varying by source and participant.

Enrolling through a virtual design, the prospective study's participants ranged in age from roughly 18 to 89 years and lived across 24 United States geographic areas. In the prospective study, participants were assigned to cohorts based on the clinical history participants reported in a screening survey and a study questionnaire. Recovered participants in ImmuneRACE Cohort 3 were defined by two consecutive negative NP/OP PCR tests, clearance by a healthcare professional, or resolution of symptoms. Mobile phlebotomists in the prospective study collected whole blood, serum and a nasopharyngeal or oropharyngeal swab from every participant. Prospective study participants could optionally give additional blood draws and questionnaires over a roughly 2-month period. Before DNA extraction, blood samples from the prospective study were shipped at room temperature or frozen. The CDR3 contains 14 residues, cysteine and phenylalanine counted. CDR3 DNA is the only sequence kept; it has 42 bases, read in frame from the first base. CDR1 and CDR2 are drawn from the germline V gene (reference sequence): PRHDT, FYEKMQ. V is clipped by 5 bases and J by 4 bases, and the sequence between their germline boundaries is 12 bases long.

TCRbeta CDR3 regions were amplified from genomic DNA by means of the immunoSEQ Assay, a bias-controlled multiplex PCR. The source study handled its data this way. Within the assay, amplification of reference gene primers was used to estimate how many nucleated cells each sample contained. To quantify the absolute abundance of each unique TCRbeta CDR3 rearrangement, sequence reads were collapsed and filtered. Productive Simpson clonality was computed per sample as the square root of Simpson's diversity index over productive rearrangements. TCRdb limited this immuneACCESS table to in-frame rearrangements with V and J called. A share of clones is missing; checked studies link under half to unresolved V genes, and the rest is unexplained. V, J and clone size are taken as reported in that table, and D and trimming were inferred from the DNA itself. Counted in this sample were roughly 500,000 clones; around nine tenths of them appeared once. Under 9.5% of the sample rests with the top ten.

Material: PBMCs or T cells enriched from blood (not recorded which). The sequence was obtained from a woman aged 60-75 years who had recovered from COVID-19. Rearrangement joined TRBV13 to TRBJ1-5; the D gene is perhaps TRBD1, on 6 matching bases. The CDR3 region has the sequence CASSQGHLNQPQHF. The DNA is TGTGCCAGCAGCCAGGGACACCTAAATCAGCCCCAGCATTTT.